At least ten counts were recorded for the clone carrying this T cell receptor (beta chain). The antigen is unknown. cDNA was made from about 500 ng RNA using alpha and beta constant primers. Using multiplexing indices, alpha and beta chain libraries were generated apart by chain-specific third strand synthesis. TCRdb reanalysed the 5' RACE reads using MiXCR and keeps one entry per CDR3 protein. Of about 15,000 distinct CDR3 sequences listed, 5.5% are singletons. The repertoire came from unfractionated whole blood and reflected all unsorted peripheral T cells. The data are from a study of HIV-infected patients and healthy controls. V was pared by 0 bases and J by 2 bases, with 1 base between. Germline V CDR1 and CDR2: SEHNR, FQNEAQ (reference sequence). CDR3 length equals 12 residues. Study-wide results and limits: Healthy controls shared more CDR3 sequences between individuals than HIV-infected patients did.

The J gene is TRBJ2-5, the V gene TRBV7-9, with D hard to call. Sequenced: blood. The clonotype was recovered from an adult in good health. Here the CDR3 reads CASSLAQETQYF. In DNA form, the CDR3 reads TGTGCCAGCAGCTTAGCTCAAGAGACCCAGTACTTC. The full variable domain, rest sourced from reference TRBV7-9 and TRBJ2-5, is DTGVSQNPRHKITKRGQNVTFRCDPISEHNRLYWYRQTLGQGPEFLTYFQNEAQLEKSRLLSDRFSAERPKGSFSTLEIQRTEQGDSAMYLCASSLAQETQYFGPGTRLLVL.